The 28 T cell receptor beta chains reported below all come from one sample, sequenced in a study of T cell responses to AZD1222 COVID-19 vaccine. Libraries were prepared by immunoSEQ multiplex PCR; TCRdb keeps only in-frame clonotypes and omits some of them. The sample carries about 27,000 clones, around 93% recorded once. The sequencing used peripheral blood, collected 28 days after the second AZD1222 dose. The receptors stem from an adult who received the AZD1222 COVID-19 vaccine.

V and J are TRBV7-3 and TRBJ2-3; D may be TRBD1 (5 bases). Germline V gives CDR1 SGHTA, CDR2 FQGTGA. CDR3 length equals 14 residues. The germline V and J ends were trimmed by 1 base and 1 base, with 6 bases remaining between them. CDR3 DNA sequence: TGTGCCAGCAGCTTAAGGGGCGGCACAGATACGCAGTATTTT. Protein: CASSLRGGTDTQYF.

In DNA form, the CDR3 reads TGTGCCAGCAGTTCCGGCTATGGCTACACCTTC. Protein product: CASSSGYGYTF. This chain uses TRBV6-5 with TRBJ1-2; D is uncertain. The CDR3 covers 11 residues. Trimming left V 4 bases short and J 4 bases short, with 4 bases between. Germline V CDR1 and CDR2: MNHEY, SVGAGI.

The gene calls are TRBV5-1 and TRBJ1-4; a possible D gene is TRBD1 (5 bases). The V gene lost 3 bases and the J gene lost 7 bases, with 19 bases spanning the gap. CDR3 length: 16 amino acids. Germline-derived CDR1 and CDR2 are SGHRS and YFSETQ. The CDR3 protein is CASSSSGQGSTEKLFF. CDR3 nucleotides: TGCGCCAGCAGCTCCAGCGGTCAGGGTAGTACTGAAAAACTGTTTTTT.

This chain joins TRBV7-2 and TRBJ1-2; D perhaps matches TRBD1 (6 bases). The length of the CDR3 is 14 residues. From germline, CDR1 is SGHTA and CDR2 FQGNSA. Trimming pared 3 bases from V and 8 bases from J, leaving 16 bases between. CDR3 DNA: TGTGCCAGCAGCTTCGGGGACAAGATGGGAGGCTACACCTTC. Translated, it gives CASSFGDKMGGYTF.

The chain uses TRBV4-1 and TRBJ1-5; weak D call: TRBD1 (5 bases). Trimming took 0 bases from V and 6 from J, leaving 15 bases between them. This CDR3 is 16 amino acids long. CDR1 MGHRA and CDR2 YSYEKL come from the germline V gene. In DNA form, the CDR3 reads TGCGCCAGCAGCCAAGATATTCACACAGGAGGTCAGCCCCAGCATTTT. This sequence encodes CASSQDIHTGGQPQHF.

The V gene is TRBV24-1, the J gene TRBJ2-3, with D possibly being TRBD1 (5 bases). CDR1 is KGHDR, CDR2 SFDVKD, per germline. V was pared by 9 bases and J by 2 bases, with 11 bases between. The CDR3 loop spans 13 amino acids. The DNA for the CDR3 is TGTGCCACCGGGTCAGGGCCCACAGATACGCAGTATTTT. Its translation is CATGSGPTDTQYF.

V gene TRBV5-8 combines with J gene TRBJ2-1; TRBD2 agrees at 12 bases. After removal of 4 bases from V and 0 bases from J, the junction contained 8 bases not matched to a gene. From germline, CDR1 is SGHTS and CDR2 YDEGEE. This CDR3 spans 18 amino acids. The CDR3 spells CASSLGLAGVSSYNEQFF. CDR3 in DNA: TGTGCCAGCAGCCTGGGACTAGCGGGCGTAAGCTCCTACAATGAGCAGTTCTTC.

This sequence joins TRBV5-1 and TRBJ2-5; D gene unclear. The germline V gene has CDR1 SGHRS and CDR2 YFSETQ. This CDR3 has 13 amino acids. V gave up 0 bases and J gave up 4 bases, with 7 bases separating them. The CDR3 DNA sequence: TGCGCCAGCAGCTTGGCCCCAGGAGAGACCCAGTACTTC. Protein product: CASSLAPGETQYF.

This chain joins TRBV20-1 and TRBJ2-7; no reliable D call. CDR1 DFQATT and CDR2 SNEGSKA come from the germline V gene (reference sequence). Trimming took 3 bases from V and 1 from J, leaving 1 base between them. The length of the CDR3 is 10 residues. The CDR3 coding sequence is TGCAGTGCTAGTTCCTACGAGCAGTACTTC. It codes for CSASSYEQYF.

The chain has TRBV7-2 and TRBJ2-5; D gene ambiguous. This CDR3 contains 13 residues. The V gene's germline CDR1 is SGHTA and CDR2 FQGNSA. Trimming cost V 1 base and J 0 bases, with 3 bases left between them. The CDR3 spells CASSLGDQETQYF. CDR3 coding DNA: TGTGCCAGCAGCTTAGGGGACCAAGAGACCCAGTACTTC.

This chain uses TRBV7-3 with TRBJ2-2; TRBD1 might be the D (6 bases). Trimming shortened V by 5 bases and J by 6 bases, and 16 bases separated the two germline ends. The CDR3 totals 15 residues. Per germline, CDR1 SGHTA and CDR2 FQGTGA. CDR3 residues: CASSQQRTGSGELFF. CDR3 sequence (DNA): TGTGCCAGCAGCCAACAAAGAACAGGGTCCGGGGAGCTGTTTTTT. Variable domain in full (rest from reference TRBV7-3 and TRBJ2-2): GAGVSQTPSNKVTEKGKYVELRCDPISGHTALYWYRQSLGQGPEFLIYFQGTGAADDSGLPNDRFFAVRPEGSVSTLKIQRTERGDSAVYLCASSQQRTGSGELFFGEGSRLTVL.

The gene calls are TRBV30 and TRBJ1-2; maybe TRBD1 (5 bases). The length of the CDR3 is 16 residues. Germline assignment: CDR1 GTSNPN and CDR2 SVGIG (reference sequence). V was pared by 1 base and J by 8 bases, with 23 bases between. The CDR3 region is CAWSGHRRTPQGGYTF. The CDR3, as DNA: TGTGCCTGGAGTGGCCACCGGAGGACACCCCAAGGCGGCTACACCTTC. Supplemented by reference TRBV30 and TRBJ1-2, the full variable domain reads SQTIHQWPATLVQPVGSPLSLECTVEGTSNPNLYWYRQAAGRGLQLLFYSVGIGQISSEVPQNLSASRPQDRQFILSSKKLLLSDSGFYLCAWSGHRRTPQGGYTFGSGTRLTVV.

The chain couples TRBV19 to TRBJ2-4; the match to TRBD2 covers 11 bases. The germline V gene has CDR1 LNHDA and CDR2 SQIVND (reference sequence). This CDR3 comprises 16 residues. Trimming at V came to 4 bases and at J to 3 bases, leaving 5 bases not matched to a gene. The CDR3 sequence: CASSKAGTSGKNIQYF. The CDR3 DNA reads TGTGCCAGTAGTAAGGCCGGGACTAGCGGCAAAAACATTCAGTACTTC.

This sequence joins TRBV5-4 and TRBJ2-2; D is possibly TRBD1 or TRBD2 (5 bases each). Germline V gene sequence: CDR1 SGHNT, CDR2 YYREEE (reference sequence). V was shortened by 0 bases and J by 4 bases, with 7 bases between the two germline ends. The CDR3 runs 14 residues. CDR3 sequence (DNA): TGTGCCAGCAGCTTGGCGGGGACCACCGGGGAGCTGTTTTTT. Residues: CASSLAGTTGELFF.

This chain links TRBV10-3 with TRBJ1-2; a weak D match, TRBD1 (6 bases). The CDR3 runs 12 residues. Trimming cost V 2 bases and J 11 bases, with 12 bases left between them. Germline-derived CDR1 and CDR2 are ENHRY and SYGVKD. In nucleotides, the CDR3 is TGTGCCATCAGTGAGATGCAGGGGACGTACACCTTC. Translation: CAISEMQGTYTF.

J is TRBJ1-5 and V is TRBV27; D is ambiguous. The CDR3 totals 14 residues. The germline gives CDR1 MNHEY, CDR2 SMNVEV (reference sequence). The V and J ends lost 3 bases and 4 bases respectively, with 10 bases between them. In nucleotides, the CDR3 is TGTGCCAGCAGTTTTGAAGGAACGAATCAGCCCCAGCATTTT. Protein sequence: CASSFEGTNQPQHF.

The chain carries TRBV28 and TRBJ2-7, with 7 bases fitting TRBD2. V lost 5 bases and J lost 2; bases outside the gene matches: 27. Germline V gives CDR1 MDHEN, CDR2 SYDVKM. CDR3 size: 21 residues. CDR3 protein: CASSPSSGLAGETCGPYEQYF. CDR3 coding DNA: TGTGCCAGCAGTCCCTCCTCGGGATTGGCGGGAGAGACGTGCGGTCCCTACGAGCAGTACTTC.

The genes are TRBV11-3 and TRBJ1-2; weak D call: TRBD1 (6 bases). Trimming shortened V by 1 base and J by 3 bases, and 6 bases separated the two germline ends. Germline CDR1 is SGHNT and CDR2 is YENEEA. The CDR3 totals 13 residues. The CDR3 sequence is CASSLGQDYGYTF. In DNA form, the CDR3 reads TGTGCCAGCAGCTTAGGACAGGACTATGGCTACACCTTC. Full variable domain (outside the CDR3, taken from reference TRBV11-3 and TRBJ1-2): EAGVVQSPRYKIIEKKQPVAFWCNPISGHNTLYWYLQNLGQGPELLIRYENEEAVDDSQLPKDRFSAERLKGVDSTLKIQPAELGDSAVYLCASSLGQDYGYTFGSGTRLTVV.

This sequence joins TRBV9 and TRBJ2-1; a possible D gene is TRBD1 (6 bases). Trimming removed 0 bases from V and 3 bases from J, with 10 bases in between. CDR1 SGDLS and CDR2 YYNGEE come from the germline V gene. The CDR3 has 15 amino acids. CDR3 region: CASSVEGVGYNEQFF. The CDR3 nucleotides read TGTGCCAGCAGCGTAGAGGGGGTAGGCTACAATGAGCAGTTCTTC.

The gene calls are TRBV18 and TRBJ1-3; no reliable D call. The CDR3 length is 15 residues. Trimming pared 6 bases from V and 2 bases from J, leaving 14 bases between. The germline CDR1 and CDR2 sequences are KGHSH and LQKENI. CDR3 coding DNA: TGTGCCAGCTCCCCGGCGTCGTGGACTGGAAACACCATATATTTT. Its translation is CASSPASWTGNTIYF.

The genes are TRBV19 and TRBJ2-1; D unclear. The CDR3 extends over 16 amino acids. Germline V gene lookup returns CDR1 LNHDA and CDR2 SQIVND (reference sequence). V was trimmed by 3 bases and J by 6 bases, leaving 18 bases between them. As DNA, the CDR3 is TGTGCCAGTAGTATGTCGTCCGGTAAGCTGGGCAATGAGCAGTTCTTC. Translated, it gives CASSMSSGKLGNEQFF.

The rearrangement uses TRBV5-1 and TRBJ1-1; D may be TRBD1 (5 bases). The CDR3 length is 12 residues. V was shortened by 5 bases and J by 8 bases, with 13 bases between the two germline ends. The V gene's germline CDR1 is SGHRS and CDR2 YFSETQ. The CDR3 region is CASRLETEEAFF. The CDR3 DNA is TGCGCCAGCAGACTCGAGACAGAGGAAGCTTTCTTT.

The gene calls are TRBV6-5 and TRBJ1-5, with D unclear. The V and J ends lost 2 bases and 0 bases respectively, with 11 bases between them. The CDR3 runs 16 residues. Germline V gene data show CDR1 as MNHEY and CDR2 as SVGAGI. The CDR3 bases are TGTGCCAGCAGTTACGCTGGTGGGAATAGCAATCAGCCCCAGCATTTT. This encodes CASSYAGGNSNQPQHF.

V gene TRBV7-2 combines with J gene TRBJ2-3; D not certain. Germline assignment: CDR1 SGHTA and CDR2 FQGNSA. CDR3 length equals 14 residues. V was shortened by 6 bases and J by 0 bases, with 10 bases between the two germline ends. CDR3: CASSHASSTDTQYF. The DNA for the CDR3 is TGTGCCAGCAGTCATGCCTCTAGCACAGATACGCAGTATTTT. Supplemented by reference TRBV7-2 and TRBJ2-3, the full variable domain reads GAGVSQSPSNKVTEKGKDVELRCDPISGHTALYWYRQSLGQGLEFLIYFQGNSAPDKSGLPSDRFSAERTGGSVSTLTIQRTQQEDSAVYLCASSHASSTDTQYFGPGTRLTVL.

The chain employs TRBV11-2 and TRBJ1-5; D is perhaps TRBD1 (5 bases). Germline-derived CDR1 and CDR2 are SGHAT and FQNNGV. The ends were cut back, 1 base at V and 7 bases at J, with 11 bases in the middle. CDR3 length: 14 residues. CDR3 coding DNA: TGTGCCAGCAGCTTAGCCCAGGGAGGGCAGCCCCAGCATTTT. Translating gives CASSLAQGGQPQHF. The full variable domain, completed using reference TRBV11-2 and TRBJ1-5, is EAGVAQSPRYKIIEKRQSVAFWCNPISGHATLYWYQQILGQGPKLLIQFQNNGVVDDSQLPKDRFSAERLKGVDSTLKIQPAKLEDSAVYLCASSLAQGGQPQHFGDGTRLSIL.

The chain employs TRBV2 and TRBJ2-7; tentatively, D is TRBD1 (6 bases). Germline V gene lookup returns CDR1 SNHLY and CDR2 FYNNEI. Trimming stripped 3 bases from V and 3 bases from J, with 15 bases between. The CDR3 is made up of 15 amino acids. The CDR3, as DNA: TGTGCCAGCAGTGATAGGTGGACAGCCCGCTACGAGCAGTACTTC. Translation: CASSDRWTARYEQYF.

This chain uses TRBV11-3 with TRBJ2-7; D not certain. CDR3 size: 15 residues. Germline assignment: CDR1 SGHNT and CDR2 YENEEA. Trimming cost V 1 base and J 0 bases, with 10 bases left between them. The CDR3 region is CASSLGYSNSYEQYF. CDR3 nucleotide sequence: TGTGCCAGCAGCTTAGGGTACAGTAACTCCTACGAGCAGTACTTC.

The J gene is TRBJ1-2, the V gene TRBV15; 7 nucleotides align to TRBD1. Looked up from germline, CDR1 is LNHNV and CDR2 is YYDKDF (reference sequence). Germline trimming cut 8 bases from V and 3 bases from J; bases unmatched to any gene: 9. The CDR3 runs to 14 residues. This CDR3 reads CATGNRGGDYGYTF. For the CDR3, the DNA is TGTGCCACCGGGAACAGGGGTGGGGACTATGGCTACACCTTC.